Sequencing of this TCR beta chain was carried out in a study of blood T cell repertoires in COVID-19 (dated by TCRdb to 2020 to 2021). Broadly, across the study: The collaborator samples originated in the United States, Italy and Spain and spanned the acute and convalescent phases of COVID-19. The prospective study material was composed of cDNA or gDNA derived from T cells, B-cell-depleted T cells, or PBMCs. The dataset comprised deeply sampled blood TCRbeta repertoires from subjects exposed to, actively infected with, or recovered from COVID-19. The repertoires were released in a freely available public database intended as a resource for research on the immune response to SARS-CoV-2. Samples came from the ongoing ImmuneRACE study (first 160 participants) plus 1,254 subjects from 6 global collaborators. A de-identified subject ID, COVID-19 status, age in years and sex were almost always included in the sample metadata. HLA class I and class II types, where available, came from metadata supplied by the sample provider rather than from assay-based typing. Broad study findings and their caveats: Clinical and demographic metadata were provided uncurated, with the amount varying by source and participant.

Trimming costs V 4 bases and J 1 base, and their ends lie 10 bases apart. The CDR3 runs 14 residues from the cysteine to the phenylalanine. Left in the record is the CDR3 DNA by itself, 42 bases read in frame from the first base. CDR1 SNHLY and CDR2 FYNNEI were looked up in the germline V gene. Each collaborating institution followed its own protocols to collect whole blood in K2EDTA tubes. For TCRbeta analysis, collaborator samples were shipped as frozen whole blood, as isolated PBMCs, or as DNA extracted from either sample type. TCRbeta CDR3 regions were amplified from genomic DNA using the immunoSEQ Assay, a bias-controlled multiplex PCR. The original methods were these. The number of nucleated cells in each sample was estimated from the amplification of reference gene primers within the assay. To quantify the absolute abundance of each unique TCRbeta CDR3 rearrangement, sequence reads were collapsed and filtered. Productive Simpson clonality was computed per sample as the square root of Simpson's diversity index over productive rearrangements. Imported from immuneACCESS, the table was reduced by TCRdb to in-frame sequences with V and J called. These copies leave out some clones; in studies compared against another copy, an unresolved V gene accounts for under half, and the cause of the remainder is not known. That table furnishes V, J and clone size, whereas the DNA furnished D and trimming. A total of tens of thousands of clones appear in this sample, around 77% of them only once. Less than 25% of the sample rests with the top ten.

About this clone itself: What antigen it recognizes has not been identified. No base qualities exist here, and no much larger clone lies one base off it.

The sample taken for sequencing was peripheral blood. The chain joins TRBV2 to TRBJ2-5; the D gene is possibly TRBD1, with 6 bases matching. This TCR derives from an elderly man with active or convalescent COVID-19. The bases are TGTGCCAGCAGTGGAACAGGGACCCAAGAGACCCAGTACTTC. Its coded protein is CASSGTGTQETQYF. Joined to the reference TRBV2 and TRBJ2-5 proteins, this CDR3 gives the full variable domain: EPEVTQTPSHQVTQMGQEVILRCVPISNHLYFYWYRQILGQKVEFLVSFYNNEISEKSEIFDDQFSVERPDGSNFTLKIRSTKLEDSAMYFCASSGTGTQETQYFGPGTRLLVL.